The clone carrying this TCR beta chain was seen only once. This entry is derived from a study of T cell changes during pregnancy in multiple sclerosis. This CDR3 region has 12 residues. Germline CDR1 SGHTA, CDR2 FQGTGA. Trimming removed 5 bases from V and 12 bases from J; junction bases left unmatched: 9. Measured with immunoSEQ multiplex PCR; TCRdb has only the in-frame clones, and not every one. The sample records tens of thousands of clones, over 80% being singletons. Here the sequenced sample was CD4+ T cells from peripheral blood mononuclear cells, taken in the first trimester of pregnancy. The TCR sequence derives from a female donor with multiple sclerosis, enrolled in a pregnancy study. The chain has TRBV7-3 and TRBJ1-1; 7 nucleotides agree with TRBD1. CDR3 coding DNA: TGTGCCAGCAGCGAAAAGGGACAGTTACCTTTCTTT. Its translation: CASSEKGQLPFF.